This T cell receptor beta chain was retrieved from a study of T cells in narcolepsy. Turning to the study itself: Enrolled donors included narcolepsy type 1 or type 2 patients and healthy controls.

About this clone itself: Its antigen is still unknown.

Findings of the study overall: In some patient and control memory CD4+ samples, autoreactive clones were absent. Autoreactive clonotypes reportedly recurred in blood of same and different patients, not controls.

TCRdb keeps only in-frame clones here, not all; method: immunoSEQ multiplex PCR. The sample carries about 27,000 clones, around nine tenths recorded once. This CDR3 contains 17 residues. Trimming removed 1 base at V and 0 bases at J, with 14 bases between. CDR1 is LGHNA, CDR2 YNFKEQ, per germline. V usage is TRBV4-2 and J usage is TRBJ2-3, with TRBD1 as a possible D gene (5 bases). This receptor was identified in a human donor with narcolepsy. The sample comprised CD45RA- memory CD4+ T cells from PBMCs. This CDR3 is CASSQVGQGISTDTQYF. The CDR3 DNA sequence: TGTGCCAGCAGCCAAGTCGGGCAGGGTATTAGCACAGATACGCAGTATTTT.